This T cell receptor (beta chain) was recovered during a study of blood T cells in healthy people across ages. Alongside a J-beta primer mix, a sample-barcoded 5' primer served in a second PCR lasting roughly 6 to 11 cycles. Unique molecular identifiers of 12 random nucleotides labeled each cDNA. From the 5' RACE reads, TCRdb called clonotypes with MiXCR, one entry per CDR3 protein. The sample records about 1.4 million distinct CDR3 sequences, around 59% being singletons. Trimming took off 3 bases at V and 1 base at J, with 6 bases between the two ends. The CDR3 has 13 residues. Germline V lookup: CDR1 SQVTM, CDR2 ANQGSEA. Peripheral blood from each donor was collected in a volume of 8 to 10 milliliters.

The receptor comes from a man younger than 35 in good health. The specimen was blood. This chain links TRBV29-1 with TRBJ2-2, with D unclear. CDR3 amino acids: CSVERQNTGELFF. The CDR3 DNA sequence: TGCAGCGTTGAGCGTCAGAACACCGGGGAGCTGTTTTTT.